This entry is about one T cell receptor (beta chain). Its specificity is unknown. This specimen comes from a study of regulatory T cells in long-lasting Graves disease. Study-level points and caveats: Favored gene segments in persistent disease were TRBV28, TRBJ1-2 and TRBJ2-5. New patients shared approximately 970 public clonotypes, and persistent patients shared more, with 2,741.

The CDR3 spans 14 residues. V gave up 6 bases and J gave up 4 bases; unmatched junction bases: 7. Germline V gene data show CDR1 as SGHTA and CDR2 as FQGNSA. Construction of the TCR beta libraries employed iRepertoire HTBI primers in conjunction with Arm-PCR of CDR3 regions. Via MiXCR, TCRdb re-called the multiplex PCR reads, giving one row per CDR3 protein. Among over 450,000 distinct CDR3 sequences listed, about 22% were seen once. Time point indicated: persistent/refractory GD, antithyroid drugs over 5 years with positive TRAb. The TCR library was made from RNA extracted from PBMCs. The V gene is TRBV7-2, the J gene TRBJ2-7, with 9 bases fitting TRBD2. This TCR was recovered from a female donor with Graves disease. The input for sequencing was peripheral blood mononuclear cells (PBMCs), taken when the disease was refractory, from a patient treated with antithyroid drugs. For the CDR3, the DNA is TGTGCCAGCAGGCCTTCGCGGGAGGGGTACGAGCAGTACTTC. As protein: CASRPSREGYEQYF. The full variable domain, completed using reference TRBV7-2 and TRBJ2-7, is GAGVSQSPSNKVTEKGKDVELRCDPISGHTALYWYRQSLGQGLEFLIYFQGNSAPDKSGLPSDRFSAERTGGSVSTLTIQRTQQEDSAVYLCASRPSREGYEQYFGPGTRLTVT.